Sequencing of this T cell receptor beta chain was carried out in a study of T cell clonality in common variable immunodeficiency. Study findings and constraints: In common variable immunodeficiency, TCR beta chains reportedly carried fewer deletions and N-nucleotide insertions.

This clone was seen repeatedly, ten times or more. Its antigen remains unknown. The sequenced fragment ends 3 residues before the CDR3 boundary, so the rest is inferred from the germline J gene. Equal genomic DNA amounts from CVID and control samples were sequenced. Profiling relied on immunoSEQ multiplex PCR, and the TCRdb table lists in-frame clones only, not all of them. The sample holds 40,000 to 60,000 clones, and no clone turns up only once. The germline CDR1 and CDR2 sequences are SQVTM and ANQGSEA. The CDR3 consists of 14 residues. Unmatched junction bases numbered 7, after V lost 3 bases and J lost 3 bases.

Sequenced sample: peripheral blood mononuclear cells. The receptor's source is a person aged 18-70 years in good health. The rearrangement joins TRBV29-1 to TRBJ1-1; TRBD1 matches at 7 bases. The part of the CDR3 DNA that was read is TGCAGCGTTGATAGAGGGGGCGCAGACACTGAA. Translating gives CSVDRGGADTE. The entire CDR3 sequence reads CSVDRGGADTEAFF.